This T cell receptor beta chain was sequenced for a study of patients and donors after allogeneic stem cell transplantation. The CDR3 sequence is 17 residues long. V dropped 4 bases and J dropped 5; count of bases not matched to a gene: 13. TCRdb itself ran the RT-PCR reads through MiXCR, one entry per CDR3 protein. This sample carries more than 850,000 distinct CDR3 sequences, roughly 18% of them seen once, and the ten largest clones take roughly 6%. The sequence was collected from a human donor who was either an allogeneic HSCT recipient or a stem cell or donor lymphocyte infusion donor (not recorded which). It is not recorded whose cells these are; they may come from a transplant donor. Sequencing was carried out using blood, either unsorted or a sorted T cell fraction (not recorded which). This chain uses TRBV12-3 or TRBV12-4 with TRBJ2-7; TRBD2 aligns across 11 bases. The CDR3 region is CASSSNLRLAGSNEQYF. CDR3 bases: TGTGCCAGCAGTTCCAACCTCCGACTAGCGGGATCAAACGAGCAGTACTTC.